The T cell receptor (beta chain) under discussion was sequenced for a study of T-cell memory formation after mild COVID-19. Findings and caveats of the study: The SARS-CoV-2 specificity of second-wave clones reaching peak at day 37 remained unverified. Contracting CD4+ clones were located mainly in CM and EM, and CD8+ clones in EMRA. While clones contracting from day 15 to 85 were balanced between CD4 and CD8, later expanders leaned CD4+.

Germline CDR1 and CDR2: SEHNR and FQNEAQ (reference sequence). CDR3 length: 14 amino acids. V gave up 6 bases and J gave up 1 base, with 10 bases separating them. Remarks on this clonotype: No antigen is known for it.

From the 5' RACE reads, TCRdb called clonotypes with MiXCR, one entry per CDR3 protein. The data contain 250,000 or so distinct CDR3 sequences, 18% of them singletons. The chain employs TRBV7-9 and TRBJ1-5, with D unclear. This receptor was obtained from a man aged 18 to 30 who had mild COVID-19 (a few samples of this study predate the infection). Cell type and time point are not known. Specimen: PBMCs or a T cell subset sorted from them (not recorded which). CDR3 coding DNA: TGTGCCAGCAGTAGGCGGGAAAGCAATCAGCCCCAGCATTTT. This codes for CASSRRESNQPQHF.